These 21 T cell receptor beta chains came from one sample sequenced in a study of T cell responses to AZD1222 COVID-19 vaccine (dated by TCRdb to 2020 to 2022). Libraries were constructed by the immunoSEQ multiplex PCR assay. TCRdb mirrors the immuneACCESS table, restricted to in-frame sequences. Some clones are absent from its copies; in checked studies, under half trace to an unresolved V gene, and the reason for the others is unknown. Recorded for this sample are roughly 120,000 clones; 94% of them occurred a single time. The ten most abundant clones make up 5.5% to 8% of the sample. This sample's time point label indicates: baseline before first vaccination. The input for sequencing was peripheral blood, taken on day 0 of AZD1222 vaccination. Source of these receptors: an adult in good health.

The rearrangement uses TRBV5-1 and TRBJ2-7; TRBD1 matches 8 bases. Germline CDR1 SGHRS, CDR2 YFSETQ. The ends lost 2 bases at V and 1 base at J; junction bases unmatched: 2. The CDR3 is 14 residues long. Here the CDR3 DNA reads TGCGCCAGCAGCTTAAACAGGGGGTCCTACGAGCAGTACTTC. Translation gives CASSLNRGSYEQYF.

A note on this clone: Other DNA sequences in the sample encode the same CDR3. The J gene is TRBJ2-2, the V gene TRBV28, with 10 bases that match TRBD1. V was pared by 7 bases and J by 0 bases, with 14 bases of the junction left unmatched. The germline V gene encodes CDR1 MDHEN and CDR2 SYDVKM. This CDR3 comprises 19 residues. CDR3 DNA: TGTGCCAGCAATAACCTCGTGACAGGGGGCGAAGCGAACACCGGGGAGCTGTTTTTT. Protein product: CASNNLVTGGEANTGELFF. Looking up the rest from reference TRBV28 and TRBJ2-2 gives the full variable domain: DVKVTQSSRYLVKRTGEKVFLECVQDMDHENMFWYRQDPGLGLRLIYFSYDVKMKEKGDIPEGYSVSREKKERFSLILESASTNQTSMYLCASNNLVTGGEANTGELFFGEGSRLTVL.

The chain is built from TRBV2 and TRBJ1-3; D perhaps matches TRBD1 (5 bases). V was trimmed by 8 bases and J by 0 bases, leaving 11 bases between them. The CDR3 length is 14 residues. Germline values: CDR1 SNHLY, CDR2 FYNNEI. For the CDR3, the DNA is TGTGCCAGCCGCGCAGGGAACTCTGGAAACACCATATATTTT. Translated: CASRAGNSGNTIYF. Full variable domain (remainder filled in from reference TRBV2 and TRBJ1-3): EPEVTQTPSHQVTQMGQEVILRCVPISNHLYFYWYRQILGQKVEFLVSFYNNEISEKSEIFDDQFSVERPDGSNFTLKIRSTKLEDSAMYFCASRAGNSGNTIYFGEGSWLTVV.

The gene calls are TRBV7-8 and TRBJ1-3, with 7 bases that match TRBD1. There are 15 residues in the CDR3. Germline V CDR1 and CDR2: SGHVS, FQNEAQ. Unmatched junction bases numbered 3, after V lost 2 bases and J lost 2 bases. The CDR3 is CASSLTGTAGNTIYF. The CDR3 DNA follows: TGTGCCAGCAGCTTAACGGGGACAGCTGGAAACACCATATATTTT.

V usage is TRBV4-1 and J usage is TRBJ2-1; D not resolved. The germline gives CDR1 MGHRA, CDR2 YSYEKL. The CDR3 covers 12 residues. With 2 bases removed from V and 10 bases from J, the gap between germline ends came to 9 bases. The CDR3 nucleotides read TGCGCCAGCAGCCAAAGGTCCCGGGAGCAGTTCTTC. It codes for CASSQRSREQFF.

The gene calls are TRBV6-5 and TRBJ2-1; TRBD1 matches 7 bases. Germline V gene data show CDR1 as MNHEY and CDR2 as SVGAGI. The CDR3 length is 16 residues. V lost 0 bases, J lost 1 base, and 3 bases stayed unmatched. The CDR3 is CASSYSRQGSYNEQFF. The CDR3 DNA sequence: TGTGCCAGCAGTTACTCCCGACAGGGTTCCTACAATGAGCAGTTCTTC.

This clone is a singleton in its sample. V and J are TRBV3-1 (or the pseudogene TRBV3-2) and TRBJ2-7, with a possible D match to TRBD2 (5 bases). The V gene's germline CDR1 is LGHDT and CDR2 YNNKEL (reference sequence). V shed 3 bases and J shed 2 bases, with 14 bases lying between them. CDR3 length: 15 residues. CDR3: CASSHGDRAPYEQYF. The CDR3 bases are TGTGCCAGCAGCCACGGGGATCGTGCTCCCTACGAGCAGTACTTC.

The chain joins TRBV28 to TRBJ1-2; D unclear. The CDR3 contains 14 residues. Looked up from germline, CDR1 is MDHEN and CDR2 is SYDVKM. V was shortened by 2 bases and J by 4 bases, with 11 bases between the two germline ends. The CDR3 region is CASSLDFEVYGYTF. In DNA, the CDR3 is TGTGCCAGCAGTTTAGATTTTGAGGTCTATGGCTACACCTTC.

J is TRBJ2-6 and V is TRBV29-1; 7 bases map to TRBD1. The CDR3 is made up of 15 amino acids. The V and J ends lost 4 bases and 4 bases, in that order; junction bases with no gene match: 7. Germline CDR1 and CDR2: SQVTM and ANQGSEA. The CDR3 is CSVGPTGFGANVLTF. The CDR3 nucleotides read TGCAGCGTTGGACCGACAGGGTTCGGGGCCAACGTCCTGACTTTC. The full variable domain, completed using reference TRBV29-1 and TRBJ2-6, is SAVISQKPSRDICQRGTSLTIQCQVDSQVTMMFWYRQQPGQSLTLIATANQGSEATYESGFVIDKFPISRPNLTFSTLTVSNMSPEDSSIYLCSVGPTGFGANVLTFGAGSRLTVL.

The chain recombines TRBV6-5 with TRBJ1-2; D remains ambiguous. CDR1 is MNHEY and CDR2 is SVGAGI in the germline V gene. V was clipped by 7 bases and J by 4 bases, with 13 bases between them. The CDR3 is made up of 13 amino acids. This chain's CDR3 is CASKAAVSYGYTF. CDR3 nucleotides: TGTGCCAGCAAGGCGGCCGTCTCCTATGGCTACACCTTC.

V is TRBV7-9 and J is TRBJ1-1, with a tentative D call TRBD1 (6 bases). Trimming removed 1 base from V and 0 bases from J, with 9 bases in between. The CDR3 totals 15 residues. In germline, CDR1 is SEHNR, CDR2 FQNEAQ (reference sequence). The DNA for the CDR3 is TGTGCCAGCAGCTTAGTTGGGGGCCTGAACACTGAAGCTTTCTTT. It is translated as CASSLVGGLNTEAFF.

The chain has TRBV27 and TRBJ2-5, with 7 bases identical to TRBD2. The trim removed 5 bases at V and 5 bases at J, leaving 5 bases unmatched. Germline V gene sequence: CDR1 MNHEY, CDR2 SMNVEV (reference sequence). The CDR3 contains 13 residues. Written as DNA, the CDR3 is TGTGCCAGCAGTAGCGGGATTTTGGAGACCCAGTACTTC. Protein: CASSSGILETQYF.

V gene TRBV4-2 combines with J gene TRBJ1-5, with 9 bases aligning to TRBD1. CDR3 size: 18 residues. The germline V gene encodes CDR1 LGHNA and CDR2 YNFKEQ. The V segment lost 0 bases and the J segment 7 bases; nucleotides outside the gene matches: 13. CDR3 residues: CASSQESRGDRATQPQHF. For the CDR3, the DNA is TGTGCCAGCAGCCAAGAGAGTCGGGGGGACAGGGCTACGCAGCCCCAGCATTTT.

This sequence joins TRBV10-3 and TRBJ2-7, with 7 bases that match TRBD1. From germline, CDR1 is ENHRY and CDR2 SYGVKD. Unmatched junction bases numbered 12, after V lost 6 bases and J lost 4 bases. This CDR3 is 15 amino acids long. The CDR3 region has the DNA TGTGCCATCAGACCCGCCCTGGACAGGAATTACGAGCAGTACTTC. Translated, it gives CAIRPALDRNYEQYF.

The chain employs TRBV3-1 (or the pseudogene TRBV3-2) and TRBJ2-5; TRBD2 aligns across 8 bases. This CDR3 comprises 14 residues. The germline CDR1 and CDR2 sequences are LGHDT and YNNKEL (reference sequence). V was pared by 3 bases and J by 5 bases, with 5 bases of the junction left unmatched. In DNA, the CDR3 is TGTGCCAGCAGCCAGGACCCTAGCGGGGAGACCCAGTACTTC. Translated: CASSQDPSGETQYF.

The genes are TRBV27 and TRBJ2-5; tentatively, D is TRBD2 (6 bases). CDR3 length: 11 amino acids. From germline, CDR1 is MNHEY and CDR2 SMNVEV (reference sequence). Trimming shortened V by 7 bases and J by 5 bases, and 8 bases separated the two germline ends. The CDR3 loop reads CASTRGETQYF. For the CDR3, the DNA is TGTGCCAGCACCCGGGGGGAGACCCAGTACTTC.

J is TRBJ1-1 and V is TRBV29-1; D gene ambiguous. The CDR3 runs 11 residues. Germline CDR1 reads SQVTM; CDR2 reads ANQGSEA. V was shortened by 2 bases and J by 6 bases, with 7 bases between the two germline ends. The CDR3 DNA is TGCAGCGTTGAAAGAGGGTCTGAAGCTTTCTTT. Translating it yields CSVERGSEAFF.

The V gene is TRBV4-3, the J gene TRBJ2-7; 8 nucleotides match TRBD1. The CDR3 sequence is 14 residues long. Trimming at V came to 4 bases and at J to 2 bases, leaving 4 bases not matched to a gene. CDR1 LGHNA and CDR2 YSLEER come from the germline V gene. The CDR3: CASSPSGGTYEQYF. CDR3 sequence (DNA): TGCGCCAGCAGCCCCTCAGGGGGCACCTACGAGCAGTACTTC.

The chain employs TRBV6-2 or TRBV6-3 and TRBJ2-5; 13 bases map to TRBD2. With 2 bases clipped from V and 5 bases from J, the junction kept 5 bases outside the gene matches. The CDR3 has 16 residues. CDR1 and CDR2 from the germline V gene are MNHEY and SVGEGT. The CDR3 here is CASSYGTSGIWETQYF. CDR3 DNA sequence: TGTGCCAGCAGTTACGGGACTAGCGGGATTTGGGAGACCCAGTACTTC.

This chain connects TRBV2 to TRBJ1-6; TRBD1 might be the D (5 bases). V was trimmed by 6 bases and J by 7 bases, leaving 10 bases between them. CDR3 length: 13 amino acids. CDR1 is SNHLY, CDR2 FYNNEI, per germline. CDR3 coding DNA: TGTGCCAGCAGGGGGCTCTGGAATTCACCCCTCCACTTT. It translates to CASRGLWNSPLHF.

This CDR3 reads CASSGGTGETQYF. DNA of the CDR3: TGTGCCAGCAGTGGAGGGACAGGAGAGACCCAGTACTTC. The chain carries TRBV2 and TRBJ2-5; 8 positions match TRBD1. Losses at the gene ends were 4 bases for V and 4 bases for J; bases not matched to a gene: 2. The germline CDR1 and CDR2 sequences are SNHLY and FYNNEI. This CDR3 has 13 residues.